These T cell receptor beta chains were read from a single sample in a study of blood T cells in healthy people across ages. In TCRdb, the 5' RACE reads were re-called with MiXCR into one record per CDR3 protein. The sample shows around 750,000 distinct CDR3 sequences, roughly 53% of them seen only once. Sequenced material: blood. The receptors stem from an elderly man in good health. Each CDR3 is given with its conserved first and last residue. A D gene is named only where the DNA matches it firmly. Clone size is given for some rows only: seen once, a few or many times, or a class if the clone is expanded.

TRBJ2-3 | . | . | TRBV5-1 | TGCGCCGGCAGCTTGCGGGATTCGGTCACAGATACGCAGTATTTT | CAGSLRDSVTDTQYF
TRBJ2-5 | . | . | TRBV12-3/TRBV12-4 | TGTGCCAGCAGTCCCCTATTCGAGACCCAGTACTTC | CASSPLFETQYF
TRBJ2-6 | TRBD1 | . | TRBV7-9 | TGTGCCAGCAGCTTGTTTCCGGGACAGGGTCTAACTGGGGCCAACGTCCTGACTTTC | CASSLFPGQGLTGANVLTF
TRBJ2-5 | . | . | TRBV27 | TGTGCCAGCAGTTTCACAGGTCCGGAGACCCAGTACTTC | CASSFTGPETQYF
TRBJ1-6 | . | few | TRBV3-1 | TGTGCCAGCAGCCAAGGGGGCAGGGGCCTGTCACCCCTCCACTTT | CASSQGGRGLSPLHF
TRBJ2-7 | TRBD2 | . | TRBV9 | TGTGCCAGCAGCGTAGCTTCGGGAGGCAATGAGCAGTACTTC | CASSVASGGNEQYF
TRBJ2-7 | . | few | TRBV6-6 | TGTGCCAGCAGTTCCCGGCTAGAAAGATCCGAGCAGTACTTC | CASSSRLERSEQYF
TRBJ2-3 | . | many | TRBV6-6 | TGTGCCAGCAGTTACTCGGGAACGCAGTATTTT | CASSYSGTQYF
TRBJ2-3 | TRBD1 | few | TRBV5-1 | TGCGCCAGCAGCTCCCGGGACAGGAGCACAGATACGCAGTATTTT | CASSSRDRSTDTQYF
TRBJ2-7 | . | medium-sized | TRBV24-1 | TGTGCCGTCGACAGCGCCACGGGCTACGAGCAGTACTTC | CAVDSATGYEQYF
TRBJ1-1 | . | . | TRBV20-1 | TGCAGTGCTAGCCCCACCGGGGCTGAAGCTTTCTTT | CSASPTGAEAFF
TRBJ2-1 | TRBD2 | few | TRBV25-1 | TGTGCCACCCAGTTGTGGGGAGGGGTTGAGCAGTTCTTC | CATQLWGGVEQFF
TRBJ1-4 | . | . | TRBV5-1 | TGCGCCAGCAGCGACGGCAGGACAACTAATGAAAAACTGTTTTTT | CASSDGRTTNEKLFF
TRBJ1-2 | . | few | TRBV7-2 | TGTGCCAGCAGCCCTAGCCACGACAGGTTCCTCTATGGCTACACCTTC | CASSPSHDRFLYGYTF
TRBJ1-5 | TRBD1 | . | TRBV2 | TGTGCCAGCAGTGGGACAGGGGGCGATCAGCCCCAGCATTTT | CASSGTGGDQPQHF
TRBJ2-7 | . | . | TRBV27 | TGTGCCAGCAGCCGCGAGGGCCCGCCTAGAATCCCCGAGCAGTACTTC | CASSREGPPRIPEQYF
TRBJ2-1 | TRBD1 | . | TRBV12-3/TRBV12-4 | TGTGCCAGCAGTTTCGGACAGGGTGTTAGGAATGAGCAGTTCTTC | CASSFGQGVRNEQFF
TRBJ2-7 | . | . | TRBV5-1 | TGCGCCAGCAGCTTGCAAGGGGACGCAAGCTCCTACGAGCAGTACTTC | CASSLQGDASSYEQYF
TRBJ1-3 | TRBD1 | once | TRBV18 | TGTGCCAGCTCACCGGGACAGGGCGAGGGCGGAAACACCATATATTTT | CASSPGQGEGGNTIYF
TRBJ2-1 | . | . | TRBV4-1 | TGCGCCAGCAGTAGGGGCTGGGAGGAGCAGTTCTTC | CASSRGWEEQFF
TRBJ1-5 | . | . | TRBV11-2 | TGTGCCAGCAGCCCCCTGGGGGGCAGGGGCAATCAGCCCCAGCATTTT | CASSPLGGRGNQPQHF
TRBJ2-1 | TRBD2 | few | TRBV5-1 | TGCGCCAGCAGTTTAGCGGGAGGGCCAAACAATGAGCAGTTCTTC | CASSLAGGPNNEQFF
TRBJ1-6 | . | few | TRBV21-1 | TGTGCCAGCAGCATGATCGTTATGACAGGGACGGAATCACCCCTCCACTTT | CASSMIVMTGTESPLHF
TRBJ2-1 | TRBD2 | . | TRBV6-1 | TGTGCCAGTGGGAGGGCCTACAATGAGCAGTTCTTC | CASGRAYNEQFF
TRBJ2-1 | . | few | TRBV2 | TGTGCCAGCAGTGTAGAGAAAGACAATGAGCAGTTCTTC | CASSVEKDNEQFF
TRBJ2-7 | . | . | TRBV5-1 | TGCGCCAGCAGCGCTAGGGACCGGAACTACGAGCAGTACTTC | CASSARDRNYEQYF
TRBJ2-5 | . | . | TRBV12-3/TRBV12-4 | TGTGCCAGCAGTTTAACAGGCCCGTGGGAGACCCAGTACTTC | CASSLTGPWETQYF
TRBJ2-3 | . | . | TRBV14 | TGTGCCAGCAGCCAAGAGGGGTCGGTCAGAGACGCGTATTTT | CASSQEGSVRDAYF
TRBJ2-7 | TRBD1 | . | TRBV29-1 | TGCAGCGCCGGGATCCCGGGACAGGGGAGCTCCTACGAGCAGTACTTC | CSAGIPGQGSSYEQYF
TRBJ2-7 | TRBD2 | . | TRBV7-8 | TGTGCCAGCAGCAATCCTGCGGGGGGTCTCTACAATGAGCAGTACTTC | CASSNPAGGLYNEQYF
TRBJ1-5 | . | . | TRBV2 | TGTGCCAGCAGGGAGACAGTTAGCAATCAGCCCCAGCATTTT | CASRETVSNQPQHF
TRBJ2-3 | . | once | TRBV10-3 | TGTGCCATCAGTGACAGTAACACAGAGACGCAGTATTTT | CAISDSNTETQYF
TRBJ2-1 | . | . | TRBV11-3 | TGTGCCAGCAGTCAACACCATGAGCAGTTCTTC | CASSQHHEQFF
TRBJ2-5 | . | few | TRBV11-2 | TGTGCCAGCAGCTCTTCTCCTAAGGAAGAGACCCAGTACTTC | CASSSSPKEETQYF
TRBJ2-1 | TRBD1 | few | TRBV5-1 | TGCGCCTCTTCAGGGACAGGGCGGCCCAATGAGCAGTTCTTC | CASSGTGRPNEQFF
TRBJ1-5 | TRBD1 | many | TRBV20-1 | TGCAGTGCTAGGACTACATACGGGACAGACATTATATCGCAGCATTTT | CSARTTYGTDIISQHF
TRBJ2-1 | TRBD2 | few | TRBV20-1 | TGCAGTTCCGGGACTAGCGGGAGCCGCGAGCAGTTCTTC | CSSGTSGSREQFF
TRBJ2-1 | . | few | TRBV3-1 | TGTGCCAGCAGCCAAGTTGGGCAGCGACTCTCCTACAATGAGCAGTTCTTC | CASSQVGQRLSYNEQFF
TRBJ2-7 | . | few | TRBV20-1 | TGCAGTGCTCCGGACAGAACCTACGAGCAGTACTTC | CSAPDRTYEQYF
TRBJ2-3 | TRBD1 | . | TRBV7-9 | TGTGCCAGCAGCACCACAGGGGACAGATGCGCGTATTTT | CASSTTGDRCAYF
TRBJ2-4 | . | . | TRBV19 | TGTGCCAGTAGTTTGGGTGACCAGGCTGTTCAGTACTTC | CASSLGDQAVQYF
TRBJ2-3 | . | . | TRBV5-1 | TGCGCCAGCAGCTTCATCGGGGGTGGCACAGATACGCAGTATTTT | CASSFIGGGTDTQYF
TRBJ2-7 | . | few | TRBV6-2/TRBV6-3 | TGTGCCAGCAGTTATCCCGGGGGTTACGAGCAGTACTTC | CASSYPGGYEQYF
TRBJ1-1 | TRBD1 | . | TRBV25-1 | TGTGCCAGCAGTGGACCGGGACAGGGGGCTGAAGCTTTCTTT | CASSGPGQGAEAFF
TRBJ1-1 | TRBD1 | . | TRBV6-6 | TGTGCCAGCAGACCCGGACAGGGGGCGCAGGCTTTCTTT | CASRPGQGAQAFF
TRBJ2-1 | . | . | TRBV18 | TGTGCCAGCTCACCACTTGCTGTGGAATACAATGAGCAGTTCTTC | CASSPLAVEYNEQFF
TRBJ2-1 | . | medium-sized | TRBV11-1 | TGTGCCAGCAGCCCACGGGGCTCTAGCTCCTACAATGAGCAGTTCTTC | CASSPRGSSSYNEQFF
TRBJ2-6 | . | . | TRBV20-1 | TGCAGTGCTAGACGCGCGTCCGGGGCCAACGTCCTGACTTTC | CSARRASGANVLTF
TRBJ2-1 | TRBD2 | once | TRBV6-5 | TGTGCCAGCAGTTACTCCCCGGGAGGTACCTACAATGAGCAGTTCTTC | CASSYSPGGTYNEQFF
TRBJ1-4 | TRBD1 | . | TRBV20-1 | TGCAGTGCGGGACAGCCACTGGGTGAAAAACTGTTTTTT | CSAGQPLGEKLFF
TRBJ2-5 | . | once | TRBV27 | TGTGCCAGCAGTTTATTGTTTGGGGGGGAGACCCAGTACTTC | CASSLLFGGETQYF
TRBJ2-7 | . | . | TRBV7-2 | TGTGCCAGCAGCTTAACCGATCCTATGGGCAATGAGCAGTACTTC | CASSLTDPMGNEQYF
TRBJ2-7 | . | . | TRBV27 | TGTGCCAGCAGTTTAGCTGGGGGCCTCCCCAACGAGCAGTACTTC | CASSLAGGLPNEQYF
TRBJ1-2 | . | once | TRBV5-1 | TGCGCCAGCAGCCAATTCGGGGTCTATGGCTACACCTTC | CASSQFGVYGYTF
TRBJ2-1 | . | . | TRBV29-1 | TGCAGCGTTGCTGGCAGGGTCGGGAGCAATGAGCAGTTCTTC | CSVAGRVGSNEQFF
TRBJ2-5 | . | . | TRBV18 | TGTGCCAGCTCACCAATTATGAGCGGGCAGTACCAAGAGACCCAGTACTTC | CASSPIMSGQYQETQYF
TRBJ2-7 | TRBD2 | few | TRBV15 | TGTGCCACCAGCCAAAGGTCGCTAGCGGGAGTCGAGCAGTACTTC | CATSQRSLAGVEQYF